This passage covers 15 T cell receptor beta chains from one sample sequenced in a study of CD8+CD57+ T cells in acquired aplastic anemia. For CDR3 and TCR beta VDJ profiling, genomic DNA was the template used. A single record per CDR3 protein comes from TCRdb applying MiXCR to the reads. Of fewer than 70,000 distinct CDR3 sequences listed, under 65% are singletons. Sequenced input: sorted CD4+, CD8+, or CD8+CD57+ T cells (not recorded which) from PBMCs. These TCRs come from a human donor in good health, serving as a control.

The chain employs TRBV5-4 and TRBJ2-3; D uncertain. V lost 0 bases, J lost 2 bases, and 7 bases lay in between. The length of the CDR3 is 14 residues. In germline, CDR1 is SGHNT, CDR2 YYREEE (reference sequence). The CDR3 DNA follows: TGTGCCAGCAGCTTGGTGCAGGACACAGATACGCAGTATTTT. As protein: CASSLVQDTDTQYF.

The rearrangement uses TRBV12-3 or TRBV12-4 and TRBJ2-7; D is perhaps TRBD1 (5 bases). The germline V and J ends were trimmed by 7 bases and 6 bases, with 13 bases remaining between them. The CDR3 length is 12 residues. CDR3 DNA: TGTGCCAGCAAGGCAGGGCCGTCCGAGCAGTACTTC. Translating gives CASKAGPSEQYF.

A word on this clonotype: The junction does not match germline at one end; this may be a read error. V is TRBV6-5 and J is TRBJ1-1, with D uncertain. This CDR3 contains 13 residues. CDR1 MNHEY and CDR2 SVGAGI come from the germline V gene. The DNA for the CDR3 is TGTGCCAGCGGTTACTCGATATGGGCTGAAGCTTTCTTT. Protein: CASGYSIWAEAFF.

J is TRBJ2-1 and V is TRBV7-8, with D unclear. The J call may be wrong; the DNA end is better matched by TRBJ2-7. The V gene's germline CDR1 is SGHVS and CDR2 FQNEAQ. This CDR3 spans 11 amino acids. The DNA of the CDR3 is TGTGCCAGCAGCCCTCAGTATGAGCAGTACTTC. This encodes CASSPQYEQYF.

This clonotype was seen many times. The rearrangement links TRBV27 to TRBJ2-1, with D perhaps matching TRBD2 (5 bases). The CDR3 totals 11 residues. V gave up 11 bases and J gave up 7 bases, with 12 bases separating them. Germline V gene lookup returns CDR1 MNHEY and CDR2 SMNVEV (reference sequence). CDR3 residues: CAGGRGNEQFF. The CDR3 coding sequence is TGTGCCGGAGGACGGGGAAATGAGCAGTTCTTC.

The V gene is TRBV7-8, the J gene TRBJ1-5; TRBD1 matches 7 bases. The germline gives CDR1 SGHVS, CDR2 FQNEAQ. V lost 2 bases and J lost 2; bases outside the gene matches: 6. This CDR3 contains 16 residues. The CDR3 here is CASSLLSGTGNQPQHF. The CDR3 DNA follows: TGTGCCAGCAGCTTACTGTCGGGGACAGGCAATCAGCCCCAGCATTTT. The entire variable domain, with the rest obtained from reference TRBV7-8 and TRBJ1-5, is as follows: GAGVSQSPRYKVAKRGQDVALRCDPISGHVSLFWYQQALGQGPEFLTYFQNEAQLDKSGLPSDRFFAERPEGSVSTLKIQRTQQEDSAVYLCASSLLSGTGNQPQHFGDGTRLSIL.

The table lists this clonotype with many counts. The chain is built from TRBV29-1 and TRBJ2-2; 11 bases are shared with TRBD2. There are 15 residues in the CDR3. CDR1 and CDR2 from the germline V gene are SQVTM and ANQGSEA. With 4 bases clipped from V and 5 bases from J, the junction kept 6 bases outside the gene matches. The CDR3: CSVVFSGRGTGELFF. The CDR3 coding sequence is TGCAGCGTTGTTTTTAGCGGGAGGGGAACCGGGGAGCTGTTTTTT.

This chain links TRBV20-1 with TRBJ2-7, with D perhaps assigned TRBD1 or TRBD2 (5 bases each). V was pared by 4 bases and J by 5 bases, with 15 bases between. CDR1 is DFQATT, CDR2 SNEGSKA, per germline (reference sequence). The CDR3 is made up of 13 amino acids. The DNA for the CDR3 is TGCAGTGCTACGGTCTGGGACCTGAACGAGCAGTACTTC. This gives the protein CSATVWDLNEQYF.

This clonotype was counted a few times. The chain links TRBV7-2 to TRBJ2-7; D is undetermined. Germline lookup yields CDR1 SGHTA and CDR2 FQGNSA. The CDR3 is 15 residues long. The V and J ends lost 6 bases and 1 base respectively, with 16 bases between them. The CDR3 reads CASRLSGPASYEQYF. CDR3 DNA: TGTGCCAGCAGGCTATCCGGGCCAGCGTCCTACGAGCAGTACTTC.

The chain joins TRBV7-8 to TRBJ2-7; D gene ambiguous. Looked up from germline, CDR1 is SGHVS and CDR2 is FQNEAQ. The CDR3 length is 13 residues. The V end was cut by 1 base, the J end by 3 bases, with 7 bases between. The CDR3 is CASSLGGFYEQYF. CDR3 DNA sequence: TGTGCCAGCAGCTTAGGAGGCTTCTACGAGCAGTACTTC.

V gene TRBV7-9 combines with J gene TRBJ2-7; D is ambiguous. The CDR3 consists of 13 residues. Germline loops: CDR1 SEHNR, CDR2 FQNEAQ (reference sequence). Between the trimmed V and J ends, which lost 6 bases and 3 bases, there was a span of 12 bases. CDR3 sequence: CASSYGWGYEQYF. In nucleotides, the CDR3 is TGTGCCAGCAGTTACGGGTGGGGCTACGAGCAGTACTTC.

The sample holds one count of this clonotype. The CDR3 nucleotides read TGTGCCAGTAGTATAATTGGGGCTGAAGCTTTCTTT. Its translation is CASSIIGAEAFF. The V call is TRBV19, the J call TRBJ1-1, with D unresolved. V was shortened by 2 bases and J by 6 bases, with 7 bases between the two germline ends. The CDR3 has 12 amino acids. Germline V CDR1 and CDR2: LNHDA, SQIVND (reference sequence).

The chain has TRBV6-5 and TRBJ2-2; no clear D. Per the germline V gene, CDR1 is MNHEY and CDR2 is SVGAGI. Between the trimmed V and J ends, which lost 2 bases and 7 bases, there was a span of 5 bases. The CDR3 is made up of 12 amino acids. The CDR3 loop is CASSYGFGELFF. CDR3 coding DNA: TGTGCCAGCAGTTACGGGTTCGGGGAGCTGTTTTTT.

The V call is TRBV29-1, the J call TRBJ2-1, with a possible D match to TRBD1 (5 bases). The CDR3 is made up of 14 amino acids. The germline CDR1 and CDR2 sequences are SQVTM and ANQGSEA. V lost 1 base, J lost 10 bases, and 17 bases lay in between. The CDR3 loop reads CSVEAQGRPYEQFF. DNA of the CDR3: TGCAGCGTTGAAGCTCAGGGCAGGCCCTACGAGCAGTTCTTC.

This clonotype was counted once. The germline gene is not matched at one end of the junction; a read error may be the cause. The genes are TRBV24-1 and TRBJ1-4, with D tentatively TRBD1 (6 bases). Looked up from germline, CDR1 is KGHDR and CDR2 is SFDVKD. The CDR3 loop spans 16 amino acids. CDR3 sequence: CATSDLLGGAGEKLLF. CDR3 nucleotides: TGTGCCACCAGTGATTTGTTGGGGGGGGCGGGGGAAAAACTGCTTTTT.